This is a list of T cell receptor beta chains from one sample in a study of radiotherapy plus CTLA-4 blockade in lung cancer. Profiled with immunoSEQ multiplex PCR; TCRdb holds only in-frame clones, not every one. The sample has some 45,000 clones, around 69% seen once; the top ten hold around 7.7%. This sample comprised peripheral blood, obtained from a patient treated with radiotherapy plus ipilimumab. The source of these receptors is a human donor with non-small cell lung cancer who had stable disease on radiotherapy plus ipilimumab. Both conserved end residues are part of each CDR3. Fields, in order: clone size, D gene, V gene, CDR3 length, J gene, CDR3 DNA, CDR3 protein. D genes are given only for firm matches. A clone size is listed for some rows: how often the clone was seen (once, few, many), or a class if it is expanded.

clone_size: NA; d_call: TRBD1; v_call: TRBV10-2; cdr3_length: 16; j_call: TRBJ1-5; cdr3_nt: TGCGCCAGCAAGGGACAGGGCCGAACTAGCAATCAGCCCCAGCATTTT; cdr3_aa: CASKGQGRTSNQPQHF
clone_size: few; d_call: NA; v_call: TRBV10-2; cdr3_length: 14; j_call: TRBJ2-1; cdr3_nt: TGCGCCAGCAGTGAGTCCCGTCTAGGGAATGAGCAGTTCTTC; cdr3_aa: CASSESRLGNEQFF
clone_size: NA; d_call: NA; v_call: TRBV4-1; cdr3_length: 16; j_call: TRBJ1-3; cdr3_nt: TGCGCCAGCAGCGCTGCTGGGGCGACGAGTGATTACACCATATATTTT; cdr3_aa: CASSAAGATSDYTIYF
clone_size: few; d_call: NA; v_call: TRBV19; cdr3_length: 13; j_call: TRBJ2-1; cdr3_nt: TGTGCCAGTAGTCCTCCGGCTTACAATGAGCAGTTCTTC; cdr3_aa: CASSPPAYNEQFF
clone_size: NA; d_call: NA; v_call: TRBV30; cdr3_length: 13; j_call: TRBJ2-2; cdr3_nt: TGTGCCTGTAGCGGATCGAACACCGGGGAGCTGTTTTTT; cdr3_aa: CACSGSNTGELFF
clone_size: NA; d_call: TRBD2; v_call: TRBV9; cdr3_length: 15; j_call: TRBJ2-7; cdr3_nt: TGTGCCAGCAGCGTAGGCGGCGGGGGGTCATACGAGCAGTACTTC; cdr3_aa: CASSVGGGGSYEQYF
clone_size: NA; d_call: NA; v_call: TRBV25-1; cdr3_length: 14; j_call: TRBJ1-2; cdr3_nt: TGTGCCAGCAGAGGTCCAGGGAGTTTAGGTGGCTACACCTTC; cdr3_aa: CASRGPGSLGGYTF
clone_size: NA; d_call: NA; v_call: TRBV2; cdr3_length: 16; j_call: TRBJ2-1; cdr3_nt: TGTGCCAGCAGCAACGCTATGGGGGTAGTCGACAATGAGCAGTTCTTC; cdr3_aa: CASSNAMGVVDNEQFF
clone_size: NA; d_call: NA; v_call: TRBV4-1; cdr3_length: 16; j_call: TRBJ1-1; cdr3_nt: TGCGCCAGCAGCCAACAACCGGGACGGATGAACACTGAAGCTTTCTTT; cdr3_aa: CASSQQPGRMNTEAFF
clone_size: NA; d_call: NA; v_call: TRBV7-9; cdr3_length: 15; j_call: TRBJ1-5; cdr3_nt: TGTGCCAGCAGCTTAACGGAGGGTAGCAATCAGCCCCAGCATTTT; cdr3_aa: CASSLTEGSNQPQHF
clone_size: NA; d_call: TRBD1; v_call: TRBV10-3; cdr3_length: 18; j_call: TRBJ1-1; cdr3_nt: TGTGCCATCAGTCCCAGGGGGGGGACAGGGGCCGACAACGCCGAAGCTTTCTTT; cdr3_aa: CAISPRGGTGADNAEAFF
clone_size: few; d_call: NA; v_call: TRBV28; cdr3_length: 17; j_call: TRBJ1-5; cdr3_nt: TGTGCCAGCAGTCTCCAAACCTCTGGGGGGTTCGATCAGCCCCAGCATTTT; cdr3_aa: CASSLQTSGGFDQPQHF
clone_size: few; d_call: TRBD1; v_call: TRBV11-1; cdr3_length: 16; j_call: TRBJ2-7; cdr3_nt: TGTGCCAGCAGCCGTCCGGGACAGGCGAGCTCCTACGAGCAGTACTTC; cdr3_aa: CASSRPGQASSYEQYF
clone_size: few; d_call: NA; v_call: TRBV10-2; cdr3_length: 15; j_call: TRBJ1-2; cdr3_nt: TGCGCCAGCAGTGAGTCGAGGGGATCGGGCTATGGCTACACCTTC; cdr3_aa: CASSESRGSGYGYTF
clone_size: NA; d_call: NA; v_call: TRBV7-8; cdr3_length: 14; j_call: TRBJ1-1; cdr3_nt: TGTGCCAGCAGGTACACCCTCAGGAACACTGAAGCTTTCTTT; cdr3_aa: CASRYTLRNTEAFF
clone_size: NA; d_call: NA; v_call: TRBV6-1; cdr3_length: 13; j_call: TRBJ2-7; cdr3_nt: TGTGCCATCCACGGGACTCAGCAATACGAGCAGTACTTC; cdr3_aa: CAIHGTQQYEQYF
clone_size: NA; d_call: NA; v_call: TRBV27; cdr3_length: 13; j_call: TRBJ1-5; cdr3_nt: TGTGCCAGCAGGCCTTATAGCAATCAGCCCCAGCATTTT; cdr3_aa: CASRPYSNQPQHF
clone_size: NA; d_call: TRBD1; v_call: TRBV10-3; cdr3_length: 13; j_call: TRBJ1-2; cdr3_nt: TGTGCCATCACCATACAACAGGGGCGCGGCTACACCTTC; cdr3_aa: CAITIQQGRGYTF
clone_size: few; d_call: TRBD1; v_call: TRBV28; cdr3_length: 16; j_call: TRBJ1-6; cdr3_nt: TGTGCCAGCAGTTTTTGGGGACAGGGGAGTTATTCACCCCTCCACTTT; cdr3_aa: CASSFWGQGSYSPLHF
clone_size: few; d_call: NA; v_call: TRBV2; cdr3_length: 16; j_call: TRBJ1-6; cdr3_nt: TGTGCCAGCAGTGAAGCCACAGCTAACGTTAATTCACCCCTCCACTTT; cdr3_aa: CASSEATANVNSPLHF
clone_size: NA; d_call: TRBD2; v_call: TRBV11-3; cdr3_length: 17; j_call: TRBJ2-2; cdr3_nt: TGTGCCAGCAGCCCAAGGACTAGCGGGGGTTACACCGGGGAGCTGTTTTTT; cdr3_aa: CASSPRTSGGYTGELFF
clone_size: few; d_call: TRBD1; v_call: TRBV27; cdr3_length: 15; j_call: TRBJ1-2; cdr3_nt: TGTGCCAGCAGTTTAAGGGACACAGGGGGCATGGGCTACACCTTC; cdr3_aa: CASSLRDTGGMGYTF
clone_size: NA; d_call: NA; v_call: TRBV6-1; cdr3_length: 15; j_call: TRBJ1-5; cdr3_nt: TGTGCCAGCAGCGAGGGGCAGGGGCAAAATCAGCCCCAGCATTTT; cdr3_aa: CASSEGQGQNQPQHF
clone_size: NA; d_call: TRBD1; v_call: TRBV23-1; cdr3_length: 17; j_call: TRBJ1-2; cdr3_nt: TGCGCCAGCAGTCACCTACCTACCCAGGGGGCCCGGTATGGCTACACCTTC; cdr3_aa: CASSHLPTQGARYGYTF
clone_size: NA; d_call: NA; v_call: TRBV28; cdr3_length: 14; j_call: TRBJ1-4; cdr3_nt: TGTGCCAGCAGTTTAATACAGGGATTTGAAAAACTGTTTTTT; cdr3_aa: CASSLIQGFEKLFF
clone_size: NA; d_call: TRBD1; v_call: TRBV7-2; cdr3_length: 13; j_call: TRBJ1-2; cdr3_nt: TGTGCCAGCAGCCGTGGACAGGAATATGGCTACACCTTC; cdr3_aa: CASSRGQEYGYTF
clone_size: NA; d_call: TRBD2; v_call: TRBV5-4; cdr3_length: 16; j_call: TRBJ2-3; cdr3_nt: TGTGCCAGCAGCTTATTTCGCGGGGGAAGCACAGATACGCAGTATTTT; cdr3_aa: CASSLFRGGSTDTQYF
clone_size: medium-sized; d_call: NA; v_call: TRBV28; cdr3_length: 12; j_call: TRBJ1-4; cdr3_nt: TGTGCCAGCAAACTAAACAATGAAAAACTGTTTTTT; cdr3_aa: CASKLNNEKLFF
clone_size: NA; d_call: NA; v_call: TRBV5-1; cdr3_length: 14; j_call: TRBJ1-2; cdr3_nt: TGCGCCAGCAGCTTGGAGGGGCTGGTCTATGGCTACACCTTC; cdr3_aa: CASSLEGLVYGYTF
clone_size: NA; d_call: NA; v_call: TRBV30; cdr3_length: 14; j_call: TRBJ2-5; cdr3_nt: TGTGCCTGGAGTGGTCTCCCTCCCGTCGGGACCCAGTACTTC; cdr3_aa: CAWSGLPPVGTQYF
clone_size: NA; d_call: NA; v_call: TRBV9; cdr3_length: 14; j_call: TRBJ2-2; cdr3_nt: TGTGCCAGCAGCCGGGGCCAGGGGACCGGGGAGCTGTTTTTT; cdr3_aa: CASSRGQGTGELFF
clone_size: NA; d_call: NA; v_call: TRBV6-5; cdr3_length: 15; j_call: TRBJ1-6; cdr3_nt: TGTGCCAGCAGTTACTCCGGGACAACTAATTCACCCCTCCACTTT; cdr3_aa: CASSYSGTTNSPLHF
clone_size: NA; d_call: NA; v_call: TRBV14; cdr3_length: 14; j_call: TRBJ1-1; cdr3_nt: TGTGCCAGCAGCCAATCGGGGGGAAACACTGAAGCTTTCTTT; cdr3_aa: CASSQSGGNTEAFF
clone_size: NA; d_call: NA; v_call: TRBV2; cdr3_length: 14; j_call: TRBJ1-5; cdr3_nt: TGTGCCAGCAGTGGACAGGATCGCTGGCAGCCCCAGCATTTT; cdr3_aa: CASSGQDRWQPQHF
clone_size: once; d_call: TRBD1; v_call: TRBV25-1; cdr3_length: 14; j_call: TRBJ2-7; cdr3_nt: TGTGCCAGCAGTTCTCGGACAGGGGTGTACGAGCAGTACTTC; cdr3_aa: CASSSRTGVYEQYF
clone_size: NA; d_call: NA; v_call: TRBV5-1; cdr3_length: 18; j_call: TRBJ1-2; cdr3_nt: TGCGCCAGCAGCCGGGGGACTGATCCGGGACTCCCCATTCATGGCTACACCTTC; cdr3_aa: CASSRGTDPGLPIHGYTF
clone_size: NA; d_call: TRBD1; v_call: TRBV20-1; cdr3_length: 11; j_call: TRBJ1-2; cdr3_nt: TGCAGTACGGGACAGGGCTATGGCTACACCTTC; cdr3_aa: CSTGQGYGYTF
clone_size: NA; d_call: NA; v_call: TRBV4-1; cdr3_length: 14; j_call: TRBJ1-2; cdr3_nt: TGCGCCAGCAGCCTCATAGGGGCGTCCTATGGCTACACCTTC; cdr3_aa: CASSLIGASYGYTF
clone_size: once; d_call: NA; v_call: TRBV4-3; cdr3_length: 13; j_call: TRBJ2-7; cdr3_nt: TGCGCCAGCAGCCCGGGAAGGGCCTACGAGCAGTACTTC; cdr3_aa: CASSPGRAYEQYF
clone_size: NA; d_call: TRBD1; v_call: TRBV27; cdr3_length: 15; j_call: TRBJ1-1; cdr3_nt: TGTGCCAGCAGTTTTGGCTGGCAGGGGGGCACTGAAGCTTTCTTT; cdr3_aa: CASSFGWQGGTEAFF
clone_size: NA; d_call: NA; v_call: TRBV7-8; cdr3_length: 16; j_call: TRBJ1-4; cdr3_nt: TGTGCCAGCAGCTTAGCGGGCATCCGGGTCTGGGAAAAACTGTTTTTT; cdr3_aa: CASSLAGIRVWEKLFF
clone_size: NA; d_call: TRBD2; v_call: TRBV2; cdr3_length: 17; j_call: TRBJ2-1; cdr3_nt: TGTGCCAGCAGTGAACGGGTAGCGGGGGGGCTGGGGAATGAGCAGTTCTTC; cdr3_aa: CASSERVAGGLGNEQFF
clone_size: once; d_call: TRBD1; v_call: TRBV7-3; cdr3_length: 15; j_call: TRBJ1-2; cdr3_nt: TGTGCCAGCAGCCCCCAGGGGGCGCGCGACTATGGCTACACCTTC; cdr3_aa: CASSPQGARDYGYTF
clone_size: NA; d_call: TRBD1; v_call: TRBV7-2; cdr3_length: 15; j_call: TRBJ1-4; cdr3_nt: TGTGCCAGCAGCTTATCAACAGGGGTATACGAAAAACTGTTTTTT; cdr3_aa: CASSLSTGVYEKLFF
clone_size: NA; d_call: NA; v_call: TRBV4-3; cdr3_length: 16; j_call: TRBJ1-2; cdr3_nt: TGCGCCAGCAGCCAAGAGTTTGCCAGCAACCCCTATGGCTACACCTTC; cdr3_aa: CASSQEFASNPYGYTF
clone_size: NA; d_call: NA; v_call: TRBV4-3; cdr3_length: 15; j_call: TRBJ2-7; cdr3_nt: TGCGCCAGCAGCCAAGATTTGGGCAGTCAGTCCGAGCAGTACTTC; cdr3_aa: CASSQDLGSQSEQYF
clone_size: NA; d_call: NA; v_call: TRBV18; cdr3_length: 14; j_call: TRBJ1-5; cdr3_nt: TGTGCCAGCTCCGGATCAAGGGTGAATCAGCCCCAGCATTTT; cdr3_aa: CASSGSRVNQPQHF
clone_size: NA; d_call: NA; v_call: TRBV19; cdr3_length: 15; j_call: TRBJ1-1; cdr3_nt: TGTGCCAGTAGGACGGAGGGGGGGGTTCTGGGTGAAGCTTTCTTT; cdr3_aa: CASRTEGGVLGEAFF
clone_size: NA; d_call: TRBD1; v_call: TRBV2; cdr3_length: 19; j_call: TRBJ1-6; cdr3_nt: TGTGCCAGCAGTGGGGACGGGACAGGGAAATTTTTTTATAATTCACCCCTCCACTTT; cdr3_aa: CASSGDGTGKFFYNSPLHF
clone_size: NA; d_call: NA; v_call: TRBV7-8; cdr3_length: 15; j_call: TRBJ2-2; cdr3_nt: TGTGCCAGCAGCTTAGACTCGGGGTTCGCCGGGGAGCTGTTTTTT; cdr3_aa: CASSLDSGFAGELFF
clone_size: NA; d_call: NA; v_call: TRBV5-4; cdr3_length: 17; j_call: TRBJ1-6; cdr3_nt: TGTGCCAGCAGCCCTGGGCCCAGAACTCTAGGGGATTCACCCCTCCACTTT; cdr3_aa: CASSPGPRTLGDSPLHF
clone_size: NA; d_call: TRBD1; v_call: TRBV19; cdr3_length: 15; j_call: TRBJ2-3; cdr3_nt: TGTGCCAGTATGGGACAGGGGGCTGACCAATTTACGCAGTATTTT; cdr3_aa: CASMGQGADQFTQYF
clone_size: NA; d_call: NA; v_call: TRBV29-1; cdr3_length: 12; j_call: TRBJ1-3; cdr3_nt: TGCAGCGTACTGGACTCTGGAAACACCATATATTTT; cdr3_aa: CSVLDSGNTIYF